The 20 T cell receptor beta chains reported below all come from one sample, sequenced in a study of blood T cell repertoires in COVID-19. Assay: immunoSEQ multiplex PCR; the TCRdb copy retains only in-frame clones and omits some. This sample has a few hundred thousand clones, with 83% found just once. Sequencing was carried out using PBMCs or T cells enriched from blood (not recorded which). The receptors come from a woman aged 45-59 years who had recovered from COVID-19.

The chain is built from TRBV4-3 and TRBJ1-2; 11 nucleotides align to TRBD1. The germline gives CDR1 LGHNA, CDR2 YSLEER. V was clipped by 6 bases and J by 5 bases; unmatched bases: 5. The CDR3 has 14 amino acids. This CDR3 is CASSPGTGGYGYTF. CDR3 in DNA: TGCGCCAGCAGTCCCGGGACAGGGGGTTATGGCTACACCTTC.

The chain has TRBV10-3 and TRBJ2-5; D may be TRBD1 (5 bases). Germline lookup yields CDR1 ENHRY and CDR2 SYGVKD. Trimming removed 7 bases from V and 2 bases from J, with 11 bases in between. The CDR3 consists of 13 residues. The CDR3 DNA follows: TGTGCCATCAACCAGGGTACGCAAGAGACCCAGTACTTC. This gives the protein CAINQGTQETQYF.

The chain links TRBV30 to TRBJ1-2, with D perhaps TRBD1 (5 bases). Germline V CDR1 and CDR2: GTSNPN, SVGIG (reference sequence). The length of the CDR3 is 12 residues. Trimming removed 2 bases at V and 8 bases at J, with 12 bases between. CDR3 in amino acids: CAWSPRGDGYTF. CDR3 bases: TGTGCCTGGAGTCCCCGGGGGGACGGCTACACCTTC. Supplemented by reference TRBV30 and TRBJ1-2, the full variable domain reads SQTIHQWPATLVQPVGSPLSLECTVEGTSNPNLYWYRQAAGRGLQLLFYSVGIGQISSEVPQNLSASRPQDRQFILSSKKLLLSDSGFYLCAWSPRGDGYTFGSGTRLTVV.

The rearrangement joins TRBV9 to TRBJ1-6; unclear D gene. The V gene's germline CDR1 is SGDLS and CDR2 YYNGEE. V shed 4 bases and J shed 9 bases, with 11 bases lying between them. The CDR3 consists of 13 residues. As DNA, the CDR3 is TGTGCCAGCAGCCCTCTCCTCAGTTCACCCCTCCACTTT. It translates to CASSPLLSSPLHF. The complete variable domain, with remaining parts taken from reference TRBV9 and TRBJ1-6, reads DSGVTQTPKHLITATGQRVTLRCSPRSGDLSVYWYQQSLDQGLQFLIQYYNGEERAKGNILERFSAQQFPDLHSELNLSSLELGDSALYFCASSPLLSSPLHFGNGTRLTVT.

The rearrangement uses TRBV5-1 and TRBJ2-1, with a possible D match to TRBD2 (5 bases). This CDR3 contains 20 residues. Trimming took 1 base from V and 2 from J, leaving 25 bases between them. CDR1 and CDR2 from the germline V gene are SGHRS and YFSETQ. CDR3 nucleotides: TGCGCCAGCAGCTTGCCCCTGGGTAGTGGGTCCCTTAGCGCCTACAATGAGCAGTTCTTC. Its translation: CASSLPLGSGSLSAYNEQFF.

V is TRBV7-2 and J is TRBJ2-5; perhaps TRBD2 as D (5 bases). The ends were cut back, 2 bases at V and 5 bases at J, with 9 bases in the middle. Germline V gene sequence: CDR1 SGHTA, CDR2 FQGNSA. The CDR3 runs 13 residues. The CDR3 reads CASSLRTGETQYF. The CDR3 DNA reads as TGTGCCAGCAGCTTAAGGACGGGGGAGACCCAGTACTTC.

The genes are TRBV18 and TRBJ2-5, with D tentatively TRBD1 (5 bases). Trimming removed 3 bases at V and 8 bases at J, with 13 bases between. Germline values: CDR1 KGHSH, CDR2 LQKENI. This CDR3 has 13 amino acids. CDR3 sequence: CASSPDNIGTQYF. DNA of the CDR3: TGTGCCAGCTCACCGGACAATATAGGCACCCAGTACTTC.

This clone was recorded a few times. The chain is built from TRBV6-2 or TRBV6-3 and TRBJ1-2, with 8 bases aligning to TRBD1. This CDR3 spans 12 amino acids. CDR1 is MNHEY and CDR2 is SVGEGT in the germline V gene. V gave up 4 bases and J gave up 8 bases; unmatched junction bases: 3. CDR3 coding DNA: TGTGCCAGCAGTTCATCAGGGGGCGGCTACACCTTC. Translated: CASSSSGGGYTF.

In DNA, the CDR3 is TGTGCCAGCAGCTTGGGACAGAACACTGAAGCTTTCTTT. The encoded protein is CASSLGQNTEAFF. The chain recombines TRBV7-2 with TRBJ1-1, with D possibly being TRBD1 (6 bases). The ends were cut back, 3 bases at V and 1 base at J, with 6 bases in the middle. The CDR3 totals 13 residues. CDR1 SGHTA and CDR2 FQGNSA come from the germline V gene.

V is TRBV19 and J is TRBJ1-2; 9 nucleotides match TRBD1. This CDR3 is built from 15 residues. Trimming at V came to 5 bases and at J to 6 bases, leaving 10 bases not matched to a gene. The germline gives CDR1 LNHDA, CDR2 SQIVND (reference sequence). The CDR3 nucleotides read TGTGCCAGTAGTCCCTCTTCACGGACAGGGGATGGCTACACCTTC. Protein: CASSPSSRTGDGYTF.

V and J are TRBV9 and TRBJ1-1; 12 bases are shared with TRBD1. CDR1 and CDR2 (germline): SGDLS, YYNGEE. The ends lost 0 bases at V and 6 bases at J; junction bases unmatched: 3. The CDR3 totals 15 residues. The CDR3 nucleotides read TGTGCCAGCAGCGTAGAGGGACAGGGGGCCGCTGAAGCTTTCTTT. Translating it yields CASSVEGQGAAEAFF.

The gene calls are TRBV11-3 and TRBJ2-6, with a weak D call TRBD2 (6 bases). There are 16 residues in the CDR3. Trimming took 6 bases from V and 2 from J, leaving 14 bases between them. Germline assignment: CDR1 SGHNT and CDR2 YENEEA. CDR3 in amino acids: CASSHPGGTGANVLTF. Here the CDR3 DNA reads TGTGCCAGCAGTCACCCCGGAGGGACTGGGGCCAACGTCCTGACTTTC. The variable domain in full, with the rest retrieved from reference TRBV11-3 and TRBJ2-6, is EAGVVQSPRYKIIEKKQPVAFWCNPISGHNTLYWYLQNLGQGPELLIRYENEEAVDDSQLPKDRFSAERLKGVDSTLKIQPAELGDSAVYLCASSHPGGTGANVLTFGAGSRLTVL.

The V call is TRBV2, the J call TRBJ2-3, with 7 bases identical to TRBD2. This CDR3 is built from 16 residues. Germline V gives CDR1 SNHLY, CDR2 FYNNEI. After removal of 11 bases from V and 2 bases from J, the junction contained 16 bases not matched to a gene. The CDR3 here is CASYGAGRRLTDTQYF. The CDR3 DNA sequence: TGTGCCTCATACGGAGCGGGGCGGCGGCTCACAGATACGCAGTATTTT.

The chain uses TRBV15 and TRBJ1-1, with 7 positions matching TRBD1. Germline CDR1 reads LNHNV; CDR2 reads YYDKDF (reference sequence). Unmatched junction bases numbered 7, after V lost 3 bases and J lost 6 bases. CDR3 length: 14 amino acids. The CDR3 bases are TGTGCCACCAGCAGGCTGACAGGGTACCCTGAAGCTTTCTTT. Amino acids: CATSRLTGYPEAFF.

This clone was detected once. The gene calls are TRBV18 and TRBJ2-2; TRBD2 aligns across 13 bases. The V segment lost 0 bases and the J segment 5 bases; nucleotides outside the gene matches: 6. The germline V gene has CDR1 KGHSH and CDR2 LQKENI. The CDR3 length is 18 residues. The CDR3 coding sequence is TGTGCCAGCTCACCACCCGGGACTAGCGGGATGGTGACCGGGGAGCTGTTTTTT. Translation gives CASSPPGTSGMVTGELFF.

The chain uses TRBV7-2 and TRBJ1-1, with D possibly TRBD1 on 6 matching bases. This CDR3 has 14 amino acids. Germline-derived CDR1 and CDR2 are SGHTA and FQGNSA. V shed 5 bases and J shed 0 bases, with 10 bases lying between them. The DNA of the CDR3 is TGTGCCAGCAGCCCCTACAGGGTGAACACTGAAGCTTTCTTT. Protein sequence: CASSPYRVNTEAFF.

The V and J genes are TRBV5-5 and TRBJ2-2, with TRBD1 matching 7 bases. The ends lost 4 bases at V and 1 base at J; junction bases unmatched: 1. Germline loops: CDR1 SGHKS, CDR2 YYEKEE (reference sequence). The CDR3 sequence is 14 residues long. Written as DNA, the CDR3 is TGTGCCAGCAGCAGACAGGGGAACACCGGGGAGCTGTTTTTT. It translates to CASSRQGNTGELFF.

This clone was detected a few times. The rearrangement links TRBV19 to TRBJ1-3, with D perhaps TRBD1 (5 bases). CDR3 length: 15 amino acids. Deletions cut 8 bases from V and 2 bases from J, with 16 bases between. Germline loops: CDR1 LNHDA, CDR2 SQIVND (reference sequence). DNA for the CDR3: TGTGCCAGTGCCCCGCAGGGCGCCACTGGAAACACCATATATTTT. It translates to CASAPQGATGNTIYF.

This clone was seen just once. The chain carries TRBV7-9 and TRBJ1-2; D gene ambiguous. Germline V gene data show CDR1 as SEHNR and CDR2 as FQNEAQ (reference sequence). V lost 4 bases and J 5 bases, leaving 14 bases between the germline ends. The CDR3 contains 14 residues. CDR3 loop: CASSSSGMTYGYTF. DNA for the CDR3: TGTGCCAGCAGCTCCTCCGGGATGACTTATGGCTACACCTTC.

This clone was recorded only once. The rearrangement joins TRBV4-1 to TRBJ1-2; D is ambiguous. The CDR3 loop spans 14 amino acids. V gave up 7 bases and J gave up 1 base, with 13 bases separating them. Per the germline V gene, CDR1 is MGHRA and CDR2 is YSYEKL. In DNA form, the CDR3 reads TGCGCCAGCACTTCAGGATCGATTAACTATGGCTACACCTTC. This sequence encodes CASTSGSINYGYTF.